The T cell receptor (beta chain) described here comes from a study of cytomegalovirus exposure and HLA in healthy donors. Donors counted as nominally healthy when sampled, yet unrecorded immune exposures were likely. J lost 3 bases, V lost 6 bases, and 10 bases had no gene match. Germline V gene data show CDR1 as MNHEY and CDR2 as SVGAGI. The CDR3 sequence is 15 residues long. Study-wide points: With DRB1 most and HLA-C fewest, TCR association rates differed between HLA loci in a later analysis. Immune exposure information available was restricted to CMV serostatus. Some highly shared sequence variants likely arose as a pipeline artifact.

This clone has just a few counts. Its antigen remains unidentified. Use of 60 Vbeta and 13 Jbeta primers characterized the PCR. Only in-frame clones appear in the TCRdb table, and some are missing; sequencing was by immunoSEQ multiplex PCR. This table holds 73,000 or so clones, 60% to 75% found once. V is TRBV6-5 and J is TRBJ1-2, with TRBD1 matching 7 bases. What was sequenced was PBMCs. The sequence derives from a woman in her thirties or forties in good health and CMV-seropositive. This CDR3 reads CASSKTGQLYYGYTF. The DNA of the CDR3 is TGTGCCAGCAGCAAAACGGGACAGCTTTACTATGGCTACACCTTC.